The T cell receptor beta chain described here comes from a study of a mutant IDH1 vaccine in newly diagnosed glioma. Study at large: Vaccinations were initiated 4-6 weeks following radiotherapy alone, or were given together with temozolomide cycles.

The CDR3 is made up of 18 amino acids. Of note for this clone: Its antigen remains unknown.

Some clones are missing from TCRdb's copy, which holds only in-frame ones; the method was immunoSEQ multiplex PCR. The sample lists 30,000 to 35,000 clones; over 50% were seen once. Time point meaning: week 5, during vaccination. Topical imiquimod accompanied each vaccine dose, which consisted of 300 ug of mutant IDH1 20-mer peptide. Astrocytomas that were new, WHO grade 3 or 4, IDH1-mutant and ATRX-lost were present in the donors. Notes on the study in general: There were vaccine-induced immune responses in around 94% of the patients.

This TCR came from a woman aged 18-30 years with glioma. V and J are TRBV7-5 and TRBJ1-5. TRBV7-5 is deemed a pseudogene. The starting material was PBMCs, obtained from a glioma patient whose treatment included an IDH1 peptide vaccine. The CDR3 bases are TGTGCCAGAAGCCCAAGCTTGTCCCGTGGGGGAAGCAATCAGCCCCAGCATTTT. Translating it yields CARSPSLSRGGSNQPQHF.